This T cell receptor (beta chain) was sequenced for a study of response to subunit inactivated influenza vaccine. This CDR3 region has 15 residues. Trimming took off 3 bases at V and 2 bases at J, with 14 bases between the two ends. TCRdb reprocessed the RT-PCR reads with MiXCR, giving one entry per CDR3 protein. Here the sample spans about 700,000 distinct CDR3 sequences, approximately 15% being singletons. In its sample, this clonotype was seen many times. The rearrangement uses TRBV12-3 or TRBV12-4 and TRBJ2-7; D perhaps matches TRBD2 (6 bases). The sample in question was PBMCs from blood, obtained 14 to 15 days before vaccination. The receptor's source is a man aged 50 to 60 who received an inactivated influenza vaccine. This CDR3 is CASSLRDSTTYEQYF. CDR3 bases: TGTGCCAGCAGTTTGAGGGACTCAACCACCTACGAGCAGTACTTC.